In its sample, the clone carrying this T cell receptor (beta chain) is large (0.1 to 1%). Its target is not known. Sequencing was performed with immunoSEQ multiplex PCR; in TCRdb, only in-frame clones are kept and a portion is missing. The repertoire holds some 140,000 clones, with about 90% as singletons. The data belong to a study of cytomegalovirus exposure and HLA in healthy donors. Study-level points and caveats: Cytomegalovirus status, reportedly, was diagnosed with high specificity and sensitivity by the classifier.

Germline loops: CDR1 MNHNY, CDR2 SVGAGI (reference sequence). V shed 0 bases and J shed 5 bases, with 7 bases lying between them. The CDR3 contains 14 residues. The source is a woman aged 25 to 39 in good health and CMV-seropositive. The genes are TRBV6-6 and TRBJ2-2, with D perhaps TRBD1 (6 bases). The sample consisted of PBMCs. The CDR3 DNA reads TGTGCCAGCAGTTACTCGGGGGCAACCGGGGAGCTGTTTTTT. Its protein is CASSYSGATGELFF.